This T cell receptor beta chain originates from a study of blood T cell repertoires in COVID-19. Study-wide background: COVID-19 samples, acute and convalescent, were from the United States, Italy and Spain.

Authors' data handling: For nucleated cells, counts were estimated from reference gene primer amplification. Libraries were prepared by immunoSEQ multiplex PCR; TCRdb keeps only in-frame clonotypes and omits some of them. V and J calls and clone size are given by that table; D and trimming were obtained from the DNA. In the table there are 200,000 or so clones, about 87% of which are singletons. Germline assignment: CDR1 SEHNR and CDR2 FQNEAQ (reference sequence). V was cut by 1 base and J by 8 bases, with 20 bases left in between. The CDR3 runs to 16 residues. Seattle enrolled patients during active infection and tracked them longitudinally.

Sequencing used peripheral blood. The chain links TRBV7-9 to TRBJ1-2; possibly TRBD1 for D (5 bases). The TCR sequence derives from a man aged 25-45 years with COVID-19, enrolled during active disease. DNA of the CDR3: TGTGCCAGCAGCTTAGGAGGCGGGGGAGGTTCCCGAGGCTACACCTTC. This translates into CASSLGGGGGSRGYTF.